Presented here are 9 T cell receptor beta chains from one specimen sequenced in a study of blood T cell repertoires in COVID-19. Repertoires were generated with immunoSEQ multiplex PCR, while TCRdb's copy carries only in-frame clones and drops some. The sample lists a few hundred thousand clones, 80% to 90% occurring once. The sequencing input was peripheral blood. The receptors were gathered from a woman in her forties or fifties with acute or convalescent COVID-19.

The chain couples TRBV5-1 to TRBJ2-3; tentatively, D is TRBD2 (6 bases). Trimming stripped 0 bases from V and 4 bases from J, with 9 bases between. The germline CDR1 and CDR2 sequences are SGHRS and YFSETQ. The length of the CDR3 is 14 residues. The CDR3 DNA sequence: TGCGCCAGCAGCTTGGAGGAGGGCGCAGATACGCAGTATTTT. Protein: CASSLEEGADTQYF.

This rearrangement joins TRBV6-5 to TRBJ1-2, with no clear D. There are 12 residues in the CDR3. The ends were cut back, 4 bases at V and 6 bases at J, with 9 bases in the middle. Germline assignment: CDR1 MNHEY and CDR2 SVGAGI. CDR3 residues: CASSWGGDGYTF. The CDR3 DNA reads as TGTGCCAGCAGTTGGGGAGGAGATGGCTACACCTTC.

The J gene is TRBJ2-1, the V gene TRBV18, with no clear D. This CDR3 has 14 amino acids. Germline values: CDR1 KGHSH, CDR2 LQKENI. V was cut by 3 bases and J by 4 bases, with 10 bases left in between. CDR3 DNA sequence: TGTGCCAGCTCACCCCAGGATGGGTACAATGAGCAGTTCTTC. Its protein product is CASSPQDGYNEQFF.

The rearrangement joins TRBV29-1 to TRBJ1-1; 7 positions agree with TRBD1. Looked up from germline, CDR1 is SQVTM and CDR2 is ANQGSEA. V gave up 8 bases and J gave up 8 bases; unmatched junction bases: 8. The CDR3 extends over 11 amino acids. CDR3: CSIWTGVEAFF. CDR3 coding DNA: TGCAGCATCTGGACAGGCGTGGAAGCTTTCTTT.

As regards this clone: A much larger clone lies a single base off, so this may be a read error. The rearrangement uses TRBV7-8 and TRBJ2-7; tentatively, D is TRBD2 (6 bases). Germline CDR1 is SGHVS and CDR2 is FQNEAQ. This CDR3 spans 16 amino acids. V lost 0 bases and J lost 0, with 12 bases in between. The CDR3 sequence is CASSLALVGGSYEQYF. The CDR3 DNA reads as TGTGCCAGCAGCTTAGCGTTAGTCGGGGGCTCCTACGAGCAGTACTTC.

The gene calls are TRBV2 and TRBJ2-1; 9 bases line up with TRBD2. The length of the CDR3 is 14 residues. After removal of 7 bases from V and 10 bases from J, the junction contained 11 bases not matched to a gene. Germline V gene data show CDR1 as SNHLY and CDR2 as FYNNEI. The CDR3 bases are TGTGCCAGCATTTTCCAGACTAGCGGCGGGGAGCAGTTCTTC. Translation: CASIFQTSGGEQFF.

As DNA, the CDR3 is TGTGCCAGCAGCGGACCGAGGGGGACTGAAGCTTTCTTT. Its translation is CASSGPRGTEAFF. This sequence joins TRBV9 and TRBJ1-1, with a possible D match to TRBD1 (6 bases). V was cut by 3 bases and J by 5 bases, with 11 bases left in between. The CDR3 contains 13 residues. CDR1 is SGDLS and CDR2 is YYNGEE in the germline V gene.

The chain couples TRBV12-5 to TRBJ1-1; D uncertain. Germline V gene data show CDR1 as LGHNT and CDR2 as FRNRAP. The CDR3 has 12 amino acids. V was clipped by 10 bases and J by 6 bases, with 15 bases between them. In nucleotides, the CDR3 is TGTGCTACCTCCCCGGGAACACCTGAAGCTTTCTTT. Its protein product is CATSPGTPEAFF.

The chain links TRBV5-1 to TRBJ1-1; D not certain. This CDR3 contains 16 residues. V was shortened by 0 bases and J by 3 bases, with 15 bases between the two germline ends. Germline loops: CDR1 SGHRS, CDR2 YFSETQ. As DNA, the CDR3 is TGCGCCAGCAGCTTGGGCTTCGGACTAAGGGACACTGAAGCTTTCTTT. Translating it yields CASSLGFGLRDTEAFF.